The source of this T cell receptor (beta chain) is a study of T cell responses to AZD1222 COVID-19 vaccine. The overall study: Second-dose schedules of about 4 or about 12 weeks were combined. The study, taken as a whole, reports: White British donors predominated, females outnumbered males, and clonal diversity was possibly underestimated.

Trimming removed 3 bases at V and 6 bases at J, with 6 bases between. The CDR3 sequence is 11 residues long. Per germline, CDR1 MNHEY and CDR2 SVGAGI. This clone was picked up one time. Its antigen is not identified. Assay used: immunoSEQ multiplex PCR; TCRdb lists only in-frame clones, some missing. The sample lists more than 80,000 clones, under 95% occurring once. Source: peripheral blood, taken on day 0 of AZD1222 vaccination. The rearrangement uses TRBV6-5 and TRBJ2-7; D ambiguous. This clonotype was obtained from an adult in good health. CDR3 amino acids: CASSYLVEQYF. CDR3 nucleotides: TGTGCCAGCAGTTATTTGGTCGAGCAGTACTTC.